A selection of T cell receptor beta chains follows, all from one sample in a study of vaccination and CD4 T cells after COVID-19. One entry per CDR3 protein results from TCRdb running MiXCR on the PCR reads. The table includes about 18,000 distinct CDR3 sequences, around 60% detected once. Antigens for these TCRs are unknown. This sample comprised CD4+ T cells from blood, cultured in vitro, obtained before SARS-CoV-2 vaccination. These receptors all come from a human donor who had recovered from COVID-19. Each CDR3 is given with its conserved first and last residue. The order of the fields is CDR3 DNA, CDR3 protein, J gene, D gene, clone size, V gene. The D gene is left open where the match is weak. Expanded clones are given a class, and other clones once, few, many or no size at all.

TGCAGTGCTAGGGACCCCTGGGGCACTGAAGCTTTCTTT CSARDPWGTEAFF TRBJ1-1 - few TRBV20-1
TGTGCCAGCAGTCCCCTGGACAGGGGACAGTCTGGAAACACCATATATTTT CASSPLDRGQSGNTIYF TRBJ1-3 TRBD1 - TRBV6-1
TGTGCCAGCAGTGACTACAGGGATAATTCACCCCTCCACTTT CASSDYRDNSPLHF TRBJ1-6 - - TRBV2
TGCAGTGCTTTGCGCCAACTAGCGGGAGGAGCCGATACACAGTATTTT CSALRQLAGGADTQYF TRBJ2-3 TRBD2 few TRBV20-1
TGCAGTGCTACCCCCAGGGGAGGAAACATTCAGTACTTC CSATPRGGNIQYF TRBJ2-4 - - TRBV20-1
TGTGCCAGCAGCTCGGGACTAGCGGGAGCAGAGACCCAGTACTTC CASSSGLAGAETQYF TRBJ2-5 TRBD2 - TRBV7-7
TGTGCCAGCAGCTTATACAAGGAGGGTACTGAAGCTTTCTTT CASSLYKEGTEAFF TRBJ1-1 - - TRBV7-3
TGTGCCAGCAGTGAAAGGCTAGCGGGAATCAACACAGATACGCAGTATTTT CASSERLAGINTDTQYF TRBJ2-3 TRBD2 - TRBV6-1
TGCAGCGCCACCCTCGGGGGGGAGTTTGCCGGGGAGCTGTTTTTT CSATLGGEFAGELFF TRBJ2-2 TRBD2 few TRBV29-1
TGTGCCAGCATCCATAGCGGGAGGGCCGACGAGCAGTACTTC CASIHSGRADEQYF TRBJ2-7 TRBD2 few TRBV6-2/TRBV6-3
TGTGCCATCACCGATGGGGACAATGAGCAGTTCTTC CAITDGDNEQFF TRBJ2-1 - - TRBV10-3